A selection of T cell receptor beta chains follows, all from one sample in a study of cytomegalovirus exposure and HLA in healthy donors. The table came from immunoSEQ multiplex PCR; TCRdb's copy has only in-frame clones and leaves some out. The sample has more than 85,000 clones, approximately 72% seen once. Sequencing input: PBMCs. These TCRs come from a male donor in good health and CMV-seropositive. Both conserved end residues are part of each CDR3. A D gene is named only where the DNA matches it firmly. A row's size may be missing; if present it is once, few, many or a size class.

CDR3 length: 15
V gene: TRBV19
J gene: TRBJ2-7
clone size: -
D gene: -
CDR3 protein: CASSTSQGGFYEQYF
CDR3 DNA: TGTGCCAGTAGTACTAGTCAGGGGGGTTTCTACGAGCAGTACTTC

CDR3 length: 13
V gene: TRBV11-2
J gene: TRBJ1-5
clone size: few
D gene: -
CDR3 protein: CASSSTVNQPQHF
CDR3 DNA: TGTGCCAGCAGCTCGACAGTGAATCAGCCCCAGCATTTT

CDR3 length: 16
V gene: TRBV2
J gene: TRBJ1-2
clone size: -
D gene: TRBD1
CDR3 protein: CASSEALQGQGYGYTF
CDR3 DNA: TGTGCCAGCAGTGAAGCGCTTCAGGGACAGGGCTATGGCTACACCTTC

CDR3 length: 15
V gene: TRBV2
J gene: TRBJ2-6
clone size: few
D gene: -
CDR3 protein: CASRALAAGANVLTF
CDR3 DNA: TGTGCCAGCAGGGCACTAGCTGCCGGGGCCAACGTCCTGACTTTC

CDR3 length: 17
V gene: TRBV7-8
J gene: TRBJ1-6
clone size: -
D gene: -
CDR3 protein: CASSFFLAGSYNSPLHF
CDR3 DNA: TGTGCCAGCAGCTTTTTCCTGGCGGGCTCCTATAATTCACCCCTCCACTTT

CDR3 length: 17
V gene: TRBV5-1
J gene: TRBJ1-4
clone size: -
D gene: -
CDR3 protein: CASSLEASGSVYEKLFF
CDR3 DNA: TGCGCCAGCAGCTTGGAAGCATCGGGGTCAGTTTATGAAAAACTGTTTTTT

CDR3 length: 14
V gene: TRBV10-1
J gene: TRBJ2-7
clone size: -
D gene: TRBD2
CDR3 protein: CASSAGTSSHEQYF
CDR3 DNA: TGCGCCAGCAGCGCCGGGACTAGCAGCCACGAGCAGTACTTC

CDR3 length: 12
V gene: TRBV5-1
J gene: TRBJ1-1
clone size: few
D gene: -
CDR3 protein: CASSLQGTEAFF
CDR3 DNA: TGCGCCAGCAGCTTGCAGGGAACTGAAGCTTTCTTT

CDR3 length: 15
V gene: TRBV5-1
J gene: TRBJ2-3
clone size: -
D gene: -
CDR3 protein: CASSPSRGGTDTQYF
CDR3 DNA: TGCGCCAGCAGCCCGAGCAGGGGGGGCACAGATACGCAGTATTTT

CDR3 length: 12
V gene: TRBV9
J gene: TRBJ1-2
clone size: -
D gene: TRBD1
CDR3 protein: CASSSGQGGYTF
CDR3 DNA: TGTGCCAGCAGCTCGGGACAGGGTGGCTACACCTTC

CDR3 length: 16
V gene: TRBV5-1
J gene: TRBJ2-1
clone size: -
D gene: TRBD2
CDR3 protein: CASSSQLAGGYNEQFF
CDR3 DNA: TGCGCCAGCAGCTCCCAACTAGCGGGGGGCTACAATGAGCAGTTCTTC

CDR3 length: 14
V gene: TRBV19
J gene: TRBJ1-3
clone size: few
D gene: TRBD1
CDR3 protein: CASSLQGDGNTIYF
CDR3 DNA: TGTGCCAGTAGTTTACAGGGGGATGGAAACACCATATATTTT

CDR3 length: 14
V gene: TRBV19
J gene: TRBJ1-2
clone size: -
D gene: TRBD1
CDR3 protein: CASSTRDRGDGYTF
CDR3 DNA: TGTGCCAGTAGTACCCGGGACAGGGGAGATGGCTACACCTTC

CDR3 length: 12
V gene: TRBV4-1
J gene: TRBJ1-5
clone size: -
D gene: -
CDR3 protein: CASSQVTGPQHF
CDR3 DNA: TGCGCCAGCAGCCAAGTCACGGGACCCCAGCATTTT

CDR3 length: 15
V gene: TRBV7-2
J gene: TRBJ2-3
clone size: -
D gene: -
CDR3 protein: CASNREGRNTDTQYF
CDR3 DNA: TGTGCCAGCAACCGAGAGGGCCGAAACACAGATACGCAGTATTTT

CDR3 length: 16
V gene: TRBV4-3
J gene: TRBJ2-3
clone size: -
D gene: TRBD2
CDR3 protein: CASSQGSGGGADTQYF
CDR3 DNA: TGCGCCAGCAGCCAAGGGTCCGGGGGAGGGGCAGATACGCAGTATTTT

CDR3 length: 12
V gene: TRBV11-2
J gene: TRBJ1-3
clone size: -
D gene: -
CDR3 protein: CASSLVGNTIYF
CDR3 DNA: TGTGCCAGCAGCTTAGTAGGAAACACCATATATTTT

CDR3 length: 14
V gene: TRBV2
J gene: TRBJ2-7
clone size: -
D gene: TRBD1
CDR3 protein: CASSKGTAPYEQYF
CDR3 DNA: TGTGCCAGCAGTAAAGGGACAGCGCCCTACGAGCAGTACTTC

CDR3 length: 14
V gene: TRBV28
J gene: TRBJ1-1
clone size: -
D gene: -
CDR3 protein: CASSLGGADTEAFF
CDR3 DNA: TGTGCCAGCAGTTTAGGAGGTGCGGACACTGAAGCTTTCTTT

CDR3 length: 14
V gene: TRBV7-6
J gene: TRBJ2-1
clone size: -
D gene: -
CDR3 protein: CASSLNGGYNEQFF
CDR3 DNA: TGTGCCAGCAGCCTGAACGGGGGTTACAATGAGCAGTTCTTC

CDR3 length: 14
V gene: TRBV6-4
J gene: TRBJ2-3
clone size: -
D gene: TRBD1
CDR3 protein: CASSETGGADTQYF
CDR3 DNA: TGTGCCAGCAGTGAGACAGGGGGCGCAGATACGCAGTATTTT

CDR3 length: 14
V gene: TRBV19
J gene: TRBJ1-3
clone size: -
D gene: -
CDR3 protein: CASRPVVSRNTIYF
CDR3 DNA: TGTGCCAGTAGACCCGTTGTGAGCCGAAACACCATATATTTT